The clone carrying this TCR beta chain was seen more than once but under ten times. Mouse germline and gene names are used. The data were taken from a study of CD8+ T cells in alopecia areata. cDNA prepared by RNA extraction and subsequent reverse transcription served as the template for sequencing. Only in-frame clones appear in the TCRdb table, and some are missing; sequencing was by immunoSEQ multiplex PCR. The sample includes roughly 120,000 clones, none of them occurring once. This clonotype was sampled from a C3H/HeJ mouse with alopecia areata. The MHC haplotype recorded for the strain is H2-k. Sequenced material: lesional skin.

The CDR3 loop reads CASSAEVGAETLYF. The DNA read from the CDR3 is TGTGCCAGCAGTGCCGAGGTCGGTGCAGAA. The chain is built from TRBV13-1 and TRBJ2-3; D gene uncertain. The CDR3 goes on 4 residues after the read ends, and that part is filled in from the germline J gene. The CDR3 runs 14 residues. Trimming took off 3 bases at V and 1 base at J, with 9 bases between the two ends. Germline CDR1 reads NSHNY; CDR2 reads SYGAGN.